This T cell receptor (beta chain) was observed in a study of OX40 agonist ivuxolimab in advanced cancers. Study overall: Patients were dosed intravenously with ivuxolimab at 0.01 to 10 mg/kg every 2 weeks. Dose-escalation patients' cancers were hepatocellular carcinoma, melanoma, renal cell or head and neck cancer. Whole-study findings and limits: CD8+ T cells were the subset that, on average, had more expanded clones than CD4+.

Method: immunoSEQ multiplex PCR; TCRdb's copy keeps in-frame clones and lacks some. The data show tens of thousands of clones, just under 85% seen once. There are 12 residues in the CDR3. The V end lost 4 bases, the J end lost 6 bases, and 7 bases lay between the germline ends. CDR1 and CDR2 from the germline V gene are SGHDT and YYEEEE. Turning to this clone: The antigen is undetermined.

The TCR comes from an adult with an advanced solid tumor such as melanoma, head and neck, liver or kidney cancer. Sequenced here: CD4+ or CD8+ T cells sorted from blood, sampled in a trial of the OX40 agonist ivuxolimab. The chain couples TRBV5-6 to TRBJ2-2; no firm D call. DNA of the CDR3: TGTGCCAGCAGCCTAGGTCCCGGGGAGCTGTTTTTT. Amino acids: CASSLGPGELFF.